The 17 T cell receptor beta chains reported below all come from one sample, sequenced in a study of graft-versus-host responses after intestinal transplantation. TCRdb keeps only in-frame clones here, not all; method: immunoSEQ multiplex PCR. The table shows 50,000 to 75,000 clones, with roughly 90% occurring only once. Processing released intraepithelial and lamina propria lymphocytes from the graft tissue. The material sequenced was ileum tissue, taken approximately 370 days after transplant. Receptors originate from a human patient who received an intestinal transplant, so some T cells may come from the graft donor.

The CDR3 reads CATSNRDLYEQYF. CDR3 DNA sequence: TGTGCCACCAGCAACCGGGACCTCTACGAGCAGTACTTC. This sequence joins TRBV15 and TRBJ2-7, with D perhaps given as TRBD1 or TRBD2 (5 bases each). Germline-derived CDR1 and CDR2 are LNHNV and YYDKDF (reference sequence). The CDR3 is made up of 13 amino acids. V was cut by 4 bases and J by 3 bases, with 10 bases left in between.

This clone was detected once. The chain couples TRBV6-1 to TRBJ2-7, with D tentatively TRBD2 (6 bases). Trimming took off 6 bases at V and 6 bases at J, with 18 bases between the two ends. The CDR3 consists of 14 residues. Germline V gene lookup returns CDR1 MNHNS and CDR2 SASEGT. The CDR3 region is CASRTGVEPAEQYF. DNA of the CDR3: TGTGCCAGCAGAACGGGAGTCGAACCGGCCGAGCAGTACTTC.

V and J are TRBV13 and TRBJ1-1, with D perhaps matching TRBD1 (5 bases). Trimming removed 6 bases at V and 10 bases at J, with 15 bases between. Germline CDR1 PRHDT, CDR2 FYEKMQ (reference sequence). There are 12 residues in the CDR3. CDR3 coding DNA: TGTGCCAGCAGTGAGGGCTCAAGGGGAGCTTTCTTT. It is translated as CASSEGSRGAFF.

The rearrangement uses TRBV27 and TRBJ2-2, with 8 bases fitting TRBD1. CDR3 length equals 17 residues. Germline V gives CDR1 MNHEY, CDR2 SMNVEV (reference sequence). The V segment lost 6 bases and the J segment 5 bases; nucleotides outside the gene matches: 14. For the CDR3, the DNA is TGTGCCAGCAGCCTCTCCGGCGGACAGGGAATAACCGGGGAGCTGTTTTTT. Amino acids: CASSLSGGQGITGELFF.

The chain combines TRBV5-8 with TRBJ1-2; D might be TRBD1 (5 bases). CDR1 is SGHTS and CDR2 is YDEGEE in the germline V gene. This CDR3 region has 13 residues. With 1 base removed from V and 7 bases from J, the gap between germline ends came to 11 bases. CDR3 protein: CASSLWQGGGYTF. CDR3 in DNA: TGTGCCAGCAGCTTGTGGCAGGGTGGTGGCTACACCTTC.

This clone showed up just a few times. The chain is built from TRBV2 and TRBJ2-7, with D unresolved. The ends were cut back, 2 bases at V and 5 bases at J, with 4 bases in the middle. This CDR3 spans 11 amino acids. Germline values: CDR1 SNHLY, CDR2 FYNNEI. The CDR3 loop is CASSEWDEQYF. CDR3 nucleotide sequence: TGTGCCAGCAGTGAATGGGACGAGCAGTACTTC.

The chain has TRBV11-2 and TRBJ2-1; D possibly corresponds to TRBD2 (5 bases). V was cut by 3 bases and J by 7 bases, with 10 bases left in between. The V gene's germline CDR1 is SGHAT and CDR2 FQNNGV. The CDR3 length is 13 residues. CDR3 in DNA: TGTGCCAGCAGCTTGCTAGCTCGAAATGAGCAGTTCTTC. Translating gives CASSLLARNEQFF.

This sequence joins TRBV7-6 and TRBJ2-7; D is perhaps TRBD1 (5 bases). Trimming took 2 bases from V and 5 from J, leaving 10 bases between them. Per the germline V gene, CDR1 is SGHVS and CDR2 is FNYEAQ. The CDR3 is made up of 13 amino acids. The CDR3 DNA follows: TGTGCCAGCAGCTTATTACAGGTGGACGAGCAGTACTTC. Translation gives CASSLLQVDEQYF.

This chain connects TRBV4-1 to TRBJ1-5; maybe TRBD1 (5 bases). The CDR3 sequence is 15 residues long. V lost 0 bases to trimming and J lost 5 bases, with 11 bases between them. CDR1 and CDR2 (germline): MGHRA, YSYEKL. The CDR3 loop is CASSQDGTNDQPQHF. The CDR3 DNA follows: TGCGCCAGCAGCCAAGATGGGACTAACGATCAGCCCCAGCATTTT.

V and J are TRBV11-2 and TRBJ2-5; D may be TRBD2 (6 bases). Deletions cut 5 bases from V and 5 bases from J, with 15 bases between. The CDR3 spans 14 residues. Germline V gives CDR1 SGHAT, CDR2 FQNNGV. The CDR3 reads CASSEGGSYETQYF. The CDR3 DNA is TGTGCCAGCAGCGAGGGAGGCAGTTACGAGACCCAGTACTTC.

This clone was detected a few times. The V call is TRBV5-4, the J call TRBJ2-3; tentative D call: TRBD1 (5 bases). V was pared by 4 bases and J by 2 bases, with 11 bases between. Per the germline V gene, CDR1 is SGHNT and CDR2 is YYREEE (reference sequence). CDR3 length: 14 residues. CDR3 protein: CASSPATVTDTQYF. The CDR3 coding sequence is TGTGCCAGCAGCCCCGCGACAGTCACAGATACGCAGTATTTT. Full variable domain (missing parts from reference TRBV5-4 and TRBJ2-3): ETGVTQSPTHLIKTRGQQVTLRCSSQSGHNTVSWYQQALGQGPQFIFQYYREEENGRGNFPPRFSGLQFPNYSSELNVNALELDDSALYLCASSPATVTDTQYFGPGTRLTVL.

CDR3 protein: CARRNAGQSYNEQFF. In DNA, the CDR3 is TGTGCCAGAAGAAACGCGGGACAGAGTTACAATGAGCAGTTCTTC. The rearrangement uses TRBV5-3 and TRBJ2-1, with D possibly matching TRBD1 (7 bases). TRBV5-3 is an ORF for which the function is uncertain. Trimming removed 5 bases at V and 4 bases at J, with 16 bases between. The CDR3 covers 15 residues.

The V and J genes are TRBV28 and TRBJ2-7; D is possibly TRBD1 or TRBD2 (7 bases each). CDR1 and CDR2 from the germline V gene are MDHEN and SYDVKM. This CDR3 spans 12 amino acids. Trimming took off 5 bases at V and 4 bases at J, with 9 bases between the two ends. The chain's CDR3 is CASSQGGYEQYF. The CDR3 DNA is TGTGCCAGCAGTCAGGGGGGGTACGAGCAGTACTTC.

The chain links TRBV5-6 to TRBJ2-1; possibly TRBD2 for D (5 bases). The CDR3 runs to 14 residues. Trimming left V 3 bases short and J 2 bases short, with 9 bases between. CDR1 and CDR2 from the germline V gene are SGHDT and YYEEEE. The CDR3, as DNA: TGTGCCAGCAGCTCCTGGGAGACCTACAATGAGCAGTTCTTC. It encodes CASSSWETYNEQFF.

This rearrangement joins TRBV4-1 to TRBJ2-7, with a weak D call TRBD2 (5 bases). Per the germline V gene, CDR1 is MGHRA and CDR2 is YSYEKL. The CDR3 consists of 16 residues. Trimming stripped 3 bases from V and 1 base from J, with 16 bases between. As DNA, the CDR3 is TGCGCCAGCAGCCAGACCCCGGGAACTGGATCCTACGAGCAGTACTTC. Protein product: CASSQTPGTGSYEQYF.

The CDR3 here is CASSQDRAAFF. The CDR3 DNA reads as TGTGCCAGCAGCCAGGACAGGGCGGCTTTCTTT. V usage is TRBV4-2 and J usage is TRBJ1-1, with 8 bases matching TRBD1. The CDR3 extends over 11 amino acids. The germline CDR1 and CDR2 sequences are LGHNA and YNFKEQ. Trimming removed 3 bases from V and 11 bases from J; junction bases left unmatched: 2.

The chain recombines TRBV30 with TRBJ2-3, with D possibly being TRBD2 (6 bases). The germline V gene encodes CDR1 GTSNPN and CDR2 SVGIG (reference sequence). V shed 8 bases and J shed 7 bases, with 19 bases lying between them. The CDR3 consists of 13 residues. CDR3: CAQTHGGINTQYF. The CDR3 nucleotides are TGTGCCCAAACCCACGGGGGAATAAATACGCAGTATTTT.